This T cell receptor beta chain is from a study of blood T cells in healthy people across ages. Germline V gene sequence: CDR1 MNHEY, CDR2 SMNVEV (reference sequence). Trimming stripped 2 bases from V and 2 bases from J, with 12 bases between. The CDR3 has 15 residues. Primers used in a second PCR of roughly 6 to 11 cycles were a sample-barcoded 5' primer and a J-beta primer mix. Every sample gave at least 2.5 million paired-end reads containing CDR3. TCRdb analysed the 5' RACE reads with MiXCR anew, one entry per CDR3 protein. Of 700,000 or so distinct CDR3 sequences listed, over 20% were seen once; the top ten hold 22%. Of note for this clonotype: What it binds is unknown.

PBMCs numbering at least 6.5 million were isolated per sample. Findings and limits, study-wide: There were more naive CD4+ cells and higher diversity in long-lived donors than in aged donors.

The clonotype was recovered from a man aged 65 to 85 in good health. The rearrangement uses TRBV27 and TRBJ1-1; TRBD1 is a possible D gene (5 bases). The sample consisted of blood. CDR3 amino acids: CASSLRAGLNTEAFF. CDR3 nucleotides: TGTGCCAGCAGTTTAAGGGCAGGGCTTAACACTGAAGCTTTCTTT.